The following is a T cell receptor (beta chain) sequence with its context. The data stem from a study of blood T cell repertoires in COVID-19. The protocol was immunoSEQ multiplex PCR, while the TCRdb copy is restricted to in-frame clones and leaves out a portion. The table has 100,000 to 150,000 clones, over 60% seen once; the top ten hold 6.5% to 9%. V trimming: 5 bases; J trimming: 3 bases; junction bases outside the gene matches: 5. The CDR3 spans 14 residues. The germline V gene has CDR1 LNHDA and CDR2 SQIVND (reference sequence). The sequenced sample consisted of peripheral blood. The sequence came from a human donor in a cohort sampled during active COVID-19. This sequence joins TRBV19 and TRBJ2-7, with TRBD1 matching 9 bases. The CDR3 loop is CASSFTGGYYEQYF. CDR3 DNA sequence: TGTGCCAGTAGTTTTACAGGGGGCTACTACGAGCAGTACTTC.